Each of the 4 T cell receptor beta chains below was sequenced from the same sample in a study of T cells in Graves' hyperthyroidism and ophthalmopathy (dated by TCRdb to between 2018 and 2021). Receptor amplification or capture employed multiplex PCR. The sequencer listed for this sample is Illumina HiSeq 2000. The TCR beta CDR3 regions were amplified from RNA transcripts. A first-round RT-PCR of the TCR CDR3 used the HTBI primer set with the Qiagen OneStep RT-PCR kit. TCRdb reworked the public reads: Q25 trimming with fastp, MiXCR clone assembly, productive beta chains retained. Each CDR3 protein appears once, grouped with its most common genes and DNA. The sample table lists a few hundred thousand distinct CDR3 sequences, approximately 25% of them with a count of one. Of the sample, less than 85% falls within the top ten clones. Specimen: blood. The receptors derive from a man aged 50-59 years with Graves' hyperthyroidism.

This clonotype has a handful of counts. The CDR3 region has the DNA TGTGCCAGCAGTCCCCGGGACAGGCTGTACAATGAGCAGTTCTTC. Translating gives CASSPRDRLYNEQFF. The V call is TRBV12-3 or TRBV12-4, the J call TRBJ2-1; TRBD1 matches 8 bases. The CDR3 has 15 residues. Unmatched junction bases numbered 7, after V lost 5 bases and J lost 4 bases.

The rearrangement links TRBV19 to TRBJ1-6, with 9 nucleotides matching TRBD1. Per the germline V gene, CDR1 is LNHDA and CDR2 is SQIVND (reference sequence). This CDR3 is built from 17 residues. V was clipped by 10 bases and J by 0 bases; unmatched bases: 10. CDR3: CATTSGTGSSYNSPLHF. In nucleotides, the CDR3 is TGTGCCACTACCTCCGGGACAGGGAGCTCCTATAATTCACCCCTCCACTTT.

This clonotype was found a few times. As DNA, the CDR3 is TGCAGCGTGAACCCGGGACTAGCGGGAAAGTACAATGAGCAGTTCTTC. Amino acid sequence: CSVNPGLAGKYNEQFF. The V and J genes are TRBV29-1 and TRBJ2-1; 13 positions agree with TRBD2. After removal of 6 bases from V and 4 bases from J, the junction contained 9 bases not matched to a gene. CDR1 and CDR2 (germline): SQVTM, ANQGSEA. The CDR3 totals 16 residues.

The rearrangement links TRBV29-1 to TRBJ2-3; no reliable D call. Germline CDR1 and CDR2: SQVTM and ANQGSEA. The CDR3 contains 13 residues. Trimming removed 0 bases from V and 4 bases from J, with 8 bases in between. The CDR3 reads CSVEEFRADTQYF. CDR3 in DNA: TGCAGCGTTGAAGAGTTCCGAGCAGATACGCAGTATTTT.